These 13 T cell receptor beta chains came from one sample sequenced in a study of T-cell reconstitution after alpha-beta-depleted transplantation in children. During its preparation, the TCRbeta library received unique molecular identifiers. TCRdb re-analysed the PCR reads in MiXCR, keeping a single row per CDR3 protein. The repertoire has more than 200,000 distinct CDR3 sequences, approximately 9.7% of them found once; the top ten carry approximately 4.7%. Sequenced material: PBMCs from the stem cell graft donor, taken from the stem cell graft. These receptors all come from a human donor who donated a stem cell graft to a child with SCID.

This clonotype was counted many times. The rearrangement uses TRBV12-3 or TRBV12-4 and TRBJ2-1; TRBD1 or TRBD2 may be the D gene (6 bases each). CDR3 length: 18 amino acids. Trimming pared 5 bases from V and 4 bases from J, leaving 24 bases between. The CDR3 nucleotides read TGTGCCAGCAGTACGCGAACCTTACAGGGAGGAAAGTACAATGAGCAGTTCTTC. Translated: CASSTRTLQGGKYNEQFF.

The V and J genes are TRBV7-2 and TRBJ2-5; 7 bases fit TRBD1. V shed 2 bases, J shed 4 bases, and the junction held 13 bases outside the gene matches. CDR1 and CDR2 from the germline V gene are SGHTA and FQGNSA. This CDR3 is built from 17 residues. CDR3 in amino acids: CASSLRAGGFVRETQYF. CDR3 nucleotides: TGTGCCAGCAGCTTAAGGGCAGGGGGTTTTGTTAGAGAGACCCAGTACTTC.

This clonotype was picked up a small number of times. The chain recombines TRBV5-1 with TRBJ2-7, with D tentatively TRBD2 (6 bases). This CDR3 has 14 amino acids. V shed 1 base and J shed 2 bases, with 10 bases lying between them. The germline gives CDR1 SGHRS, CDR2 YFSETQ. The CDR3 reads CASSLFSGAYEQYF. Written as DNA, the CDR3 is TGCGCCAGCAGCTTGTTCTCGGGAGCCTACGAGCAGTACTTC.

This clonotype was observed many times. In DNA, the CDR3 is TGTGCCAGCAGCTTAGGACGGGGGGTCCCTCAGTATTTT. This translates into CASSLGRGVPQYF. The rearrangement links TRBV7-2 to TRBJ2-3; 7 positions agree with TRBD2. The CDR3 has 13 residues. V was pared by 1 base and J by 12 bases, with 7 bases of the junction left unmatched. In germline, CDR1 is SGHTA, CDR2 FQGNSA.

The sample holds many counts of this clonotype. The chain links TRBV20-1 to TRBJ1-5; TRBD1 agrees at 7 bases. CDR1 and CDR2 from the germline V gene are DFQATT and SNEGSKA (reference sequence). V was clipped by 6 bases and J by 6 bases; unmatched bases: 8. The CDR3 sequence is 13 residues long. The DNA of the CDR3 is TGCAGTGCGCTTGACAGGGTCGGTCAGCCCCAGCATTTT. This sequence encodes CSALDRVGQPQHF.

This clonotype has a count of ten or more. V and J are TRBV7-2 and TRBJ1-2, with 7 bases aligning to TRBD1. CDR1 is SGHTA and CDR2 is FQGNSA in the germline V gene. V shed 5 bases, J shed 4 bases, and the junction held 7 bases outside the gene matches. CDR3 size: 14 residues. CDR3 residues: CASSPPGQFYGYTF. The CDR3 DNA reads as TGTGCCAGCAGCCCCCCGGGACAGTTCTATGGCTACACCTTC.

This clonotype was observed many times. V is TRBV20-1 and J is TRBJ1-2; D is ambiguous. Germline assignment: CDR1 DFQATT and CDR2 SNEGSKA (reference sequence). Trimming removed 5 bases at V and 7 bases at J, with 26 bases between. This CDR3 is 16 amino acids long. The CDR3 nucleotides read TGCAGTGCTCCTAGTCTCAATAACCCAATCTCTAGTGGCTACACCTTC. Its translation is CSAPSLNNPISSGYTF.

The chain is built from TRBV20-1 and TRBJ2-5; D possibly corresponds to TRBD1 (6 bases). Germline V gene lookup returns CDR1 DFQATT and CDR2 SNEGSKA (reference sequence). The V end was cut by 3 bases, the J end by 4 bases, with 12 bases between. The length of the CDR3 is 13 residues. The CDR3 DNA follows: TGCAGTGCTAGGTGGGGGCTGGGAGAGACCCAGTACTTC. Translating gives CSARWGLGETQYF.

This clonotype was recorded many times. The rearrangement links TRBV15 to TRBJ1-1; D gene ambiguous. The germline V gene encodes CDR1 LNHNV and CDR2 YYDKDF (reference sequence). This CDR3 is 8 amino acids long. V was cut by 7 bases and J by 6 bases, with 0 bases left in between. CDR3 nucleotides: TGTGCCACCACTGAAGCTTTCTTT. Its translation is CATTEAFF. The variable domain in full, completed from reference TRBV15 and TRBJ1-1, reads DAMVIQNPRYQVTQFGKPVTLSCSQTLNHNVMYWYQQKSSQAPKLLFHYYDKDFNNEADTPDNFQSRRPNTSFCFLDIRSPGLGDTAMYLCATTEAFFGQGTRLTVV.

This chain connects TRBV4-2 to TRBJ2-3; 9 bases are a match to TRBD2. In germline, CDR1 is LGHNA, CDR2 YNFKEQ. The CDR3 has 20 amino acids. V was pared by 4 bases and J by 2 bases, with 19 bases of the junction left unmatched. DNA of the CDR3: TGTGCCAGCAGCCGACTACACGCATCAAATAGCGGGGGCACCACAGATACGCAGTATTTT. Encoded protein: CASSRLHASNSGGTTDTQYF.

This clonotype was picked up one time. This could be a read error, since a much larger clone is one nucleotide away. This CDR3 is CASKRGQELETQYF. DNA of the CDR3: TGTGCCAGCAAAAGGGGGCAAGAACTAGAGACCCAGTACTTC. The chain joins TRBV18 to TRBJ2-5; 7 positions match TRBD1. Trimming took 8 bases from V and 4 from J; bases not matched to a gene: 10. This CDR3 is built from 14 residues. Germline V gives CDR1 KGHSH, CDR2 LQKENI.

This clonotype has only a few counts. V gene TRBV9 combines with J gene TRBJ1-1, with 8 bases identical to TRBD1. CDR1 is SGDLS and CDR2 is YYNGEE in the germline V gene. The ends lost 3 bases at V and 4 bases at J; junction bases unmatched: 5. The CDR3 has 14 residues. The CDR3 loop is CASSDRTGGTEAFF. The CDR3 DNA is TGTGCCAGCAGCGACAGAACAGGGGGCACTGAAGCTTTCTTT. The whole variable domain, filled in from reference TRBV9 and TRBJ1-1, reads DSGVTQTPKHLITATGQRVTLRCSPRSGDLSVYWYQQSLDQGLQFLIQYYNGEERAKGNILERFSAQQFPDLHSELNLSSLELGDSALYFCASSDRTGGTEAFFGQGTRLTVV.

The V and J genes are TRBV6-5 and TRBJ1-1; possible D gene TRBD1, 6 bases. The CDR3 extends over 15 amino acids. Trimming pared 0 bases from V and 6 bases from J, leaving 14 bases between. The germline V gene encodes CDR1 MNHEY and CDR2 SVGAGI. The CDR3 loop is CASSYSGANTPEAFF. The CDR3 nucleotides are TGTGCCAGCAGTTACTCGGGGGCGAACACCCCTGAAGCTTTCTTT.